The T cell receptor (beta chain) described here comes from a study of blood T cells in healthy people across ages. Study results and caveats: Per-million-T-cell TCR beta diversity fell roughly linearly with age. Donor CMV status was unknown, possibly confounding expanded clonotype changes.

The V end was cut by 6 bases, the J end by 6 bases, with 12 bases between. The CDR3 contains 14 residues. Germline loops: CDR1 MNHEY, CDR2 SMNVEV (reference sequence). A second PCR, run for about 7 to 11 cycles, used a sample-barcoded 5' primer plus a J-beta primer mix. TCRdb re-analysed the 5' RACE reads in MiXCR, keeping a single row per CDR3 protein. Of about 1.8 million distinct CDR3 sequences detected, about 49% appear once; the ten largest clones hold 2.1%. A note on this clonotype: Its antigen is undetermined.

The receptor comes from a woman aged 35 to 49 in good health. The sample was blood. The V call is TRBV27, the J call TRBJ1-6; D not resolved. The CDR3 region has the DNA TGTGCCAGCAGATTGCAGACCGGTAATTCACCCCTCCACTTT. The encoded protein is CASRLQTGNSPLHF.